This T cell receptor beta chain was captured in a study of cytomegalovirus exposure and HLA in healthy donors. Study findings and constraints: Highly shared sequence variants in one cluster were likely a sequencing artifact. Several of the most significant clusters were apparently associated with common viral pathogens in a later analysis.

As regards this clone: Its antigen is unknown.

J was trimmed by 6 bases and V by 0 bases; bases with no gene match: 5. Germline V gene lookup returns CDR1 SGDLS and CDR2 YYNGEE. The CDR3 consists of 15 residues. Healthy bone marrow donors formed the donor group. PCR involved 60 Vbeta and 13 Jbeta primers. As handled by the study authors: Unique TCR beta chains totaled about 73 million in a later count, with approximately 10 million of them shared. Measured with immunoSEQ multiplex PCR; TCRdb has only the in-frame clones, and not every one. That table is the source of V, J and clone size, and D and trimming were worked out from the DNA. Recorded for this sample: 140,000 to 150,000 clones.

Sequencing used PBMCs. V is TRBV9 and J is TRBJ2-1; 8 nucleotides match TRBD2. This TCR was recovered from a male donor in good health and CMV-seronegative. The CDR3 here is CASSVELADSNEQFF. Here the CDR3 DNA reads TGTGCCAGCAGCGTAGAACTAGCGGATTCCAATGAGCAGTTCTTC. Full variable domain (rest looked up from reference TRBV9 and TRBJ2-1): DSGVTQTPKHLITATGQRVTLRCSPRSGDLSVYWYQQSLDQGLQFLIQYYNGEERAKGNILERFSAQQFPDLHSELNLSSLELGDSALYFCASSVELADSNEQFFGPGTRLTVL.